This entry features one T cell receptor (beta chain) sequence. The data belong to a study of blood T cells in healthy people across ages. V dropped 4 bases and J dropped 3 bases, with 16 bases sitting between them. The CDR3 covers 15 residues. The germline CDR1 and CDR2 sequences are SGDLS and YYNGEE. Using a J-beta primer mix together with a sample-barcoded 5' primer, a second PCR was run for about 6 to 11 cycles. TCRdb called the 5' RACE reads again in MiXCR, with one record for every CDR3 protein. The data contain 1.5 million to 1.9 million distinct CDR3 sequences, approximately 43% of them singletons.

J is TRBJ2-5 and V is TRBV9, with D perhaps being TRBD1 or TRBD2 (5 bases each). Sequenced sample: blood. This clonotype originated in a woman between 18 and 30 years old in good health. CDR3: CASSPGTREKETQYF. CDR3 nucleotide sequence: TGTGCCAGCAGCCCCGGCACCAGGGAGAAAGAGACCCAGTACTTC.